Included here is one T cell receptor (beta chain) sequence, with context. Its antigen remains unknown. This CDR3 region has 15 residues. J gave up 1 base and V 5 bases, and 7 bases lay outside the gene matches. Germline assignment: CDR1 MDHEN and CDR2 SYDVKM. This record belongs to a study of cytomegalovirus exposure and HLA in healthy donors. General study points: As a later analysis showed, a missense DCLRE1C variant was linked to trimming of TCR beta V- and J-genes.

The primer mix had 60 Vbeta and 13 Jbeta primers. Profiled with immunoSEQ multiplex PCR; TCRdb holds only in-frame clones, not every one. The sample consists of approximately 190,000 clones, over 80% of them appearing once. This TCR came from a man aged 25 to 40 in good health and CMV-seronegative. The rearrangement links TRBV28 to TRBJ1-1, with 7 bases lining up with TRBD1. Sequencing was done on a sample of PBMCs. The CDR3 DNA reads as TGTGCCAGCAGTCAAGGACAGGTTAGGAACACTGAAGCTTTCTTT. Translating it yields CASSQGQVRNTEAFF.